A selection of T cell receptor beta chains follows, all from one sample in a study of blood T cell repertoires in COVID-19. Clones were sequenced by immunoSEQ multiplex PCR, and TCRdb holds only the in-frame ones, with some missing. In the table there are approximately 70,000 clones, just over 85% of which are singletons. Sequenced: peripheral blood. These receptor sequences come from a man in his 70s with active or convalescent COVID-19. Each CDR3 is given with its conserved first and last residue. A D gene is named only where the DNA matches it firmly. Clone size appears in some rows only: once, few, many, or a class for an expanded clone.

size: NA; D: TRBD1; V: TRBV6-6; J: TRBJ1-5; DNA: TGTGCCAGCAGTTACCTGACAGGGGATCAGCCCCAGCATTTT; CDR3: CASSYLTGDQPQHF
size: NA; D: NA; V: TRBV10-3; J: TRBJ2-7; DNA: TGTGCCATCAGAGACAGGAGCTCCTACGAGCAGTACTTC; CDR3: CAIRDRSSYEQYF
size: NA; D: NA; V: TRBV27; J: TRBJ2-3; DNA: TGTGCCAGCAGTTTATTCCGTGGCTTAAGCACAGATACGCAGTATTTT; CDR3: CASSLFRGLSTDTQYF
size: NA; D: NA; V: TRBV6-1; J: TRBJ1-2; DNA: TGTGCCAGCAGTGAGGGGGGGTTTGGCTACACCTTC; CDR3: CASSEGGFGYTF
size: NA; D: TRBD2; V: TRBV4-1; J: TRBJ2-3; DNA: TGCGCCAGCAGCCCGGGACTAGTTCAAGCAGATACGCAGTATTTT; CDR3: CASSPGLVQADTQYF
size: NA; D: TRBD1; V: TRBV30; J: TRBJ2-7; DNA: TGTGCCTGGACCAAGAACCGGGACAGGGGCTACGAGCAGTACTTC; CDR3: CAWTKNRDRGYEQYF
size: NA; D: TRBD1; V: TRBV6-4; J: TRBJ1-6; DNA: TGTGCCAGTGGACAGGGCGGGGATTCACCCCTCCACTTT; CDR3: CASGQGGDSPLHF
size: NA; D: NA; V: TRBV11-1; J: TRBJ1-2; DNA: TGTGCCAGCAGCCCAAACCAGGGACTTAAAGGCGGCTACACCTTC; CDR3: CASSPNQGLKGGYTF
size: NA; D: TRBD1; V: TRBV6-1; J: TRBJ1-4; DNA: TGTGCCAGCAGTGAGGGACAGTTTAATGAAAAACTGTTTTTT; CDR3: CASSEGQFNEKLFF
size: once; D: TRBD1; V: TRBV11-2; J: TRBJ1-1; DNA: TGTGCCAGCAGCTTCTCAGGGGGTGGGACTGAAGCTTTCTTT; CDR3: CASSFSGGGTEAFF
size: NA; D: TRBD1; V: TRBV9; J: TRBJ1-3; DNA: TGTGCCAGCAGCGTAGAGGACAGGGGCAGTAACACCATATATTTT; CDR3: CASSVEDRGSNTIYF
size: NA; D: TRBD1; V: TRBV7-6; J: TRBJ2-2; DNA: TGTGCCAGCAGCCTCAGCCGGGACAGTTTTAACACCGGGGAGCTGTTTTTT; CDR3: CASSLSRDSFNTGELFF
size: NA; D: NA; V: TRBV4-2; J: TRBJ2-1; DNA: TGTGCCAGCAGCCAAAGACCAGGGAATGAGCAGTTCTTC; CDR3: CASSQRPGNEQFF
size: few; D: TRBD1; V: TRBV20-1; J: TRBJ1-5; DNA: TGCAGTGCTAGTCGGGACAGGAGGAGCAATCAGCCCCAGCATTTT; CDR3: CSASRDRRSNQPQHF
size: NA; D: NA; V: TRBV30; J: TRBJ1-2; DNA: TGTGCCTGGGGTATACGTGGGGGGAGAGCTAACTATGGCTACACCTTC; CDR3: CAWGIRGGRANYGYTF
size: NA; D: TRBD2; V: TRBV4-1; J: TRBJ2-1; DNA: TGCGCCAGCAGCCCGCAAGACGCGGGAGGCATGGTCGACAATGAGCAGTTCTTC; CDR3: CASSPQDAGGMVDNEQFF
size: NA; D: TRBD2; V: TRBV7-6; J: TRBJ2-7; DNA: TGTGCCAGCAGCTTGGTCTCTAGCGGGAGCTCTTGGGGCGAGCAGTACTTC; CDR3: CASSLVSSGSSWGEQYF
size: large; D: NA; V: TRBV4-3; J: TRBJ1-4; DNA: TGCGCCAGCAGCCTTAGCGACGGAAAACTGTTTTTT; CDR3: CASSLSDGKLFF
size: NA; D: TRBD2; V: TRBV5-1; J: TRBJ2-7; DNA: TGCGCCAGCAGCCCAACCCTAGCGGGAGTCGCCTACGAGCAGTACTTC; CDR3: CASSPTLAGVAYEQYF
size: NA; D: NA; V: TRBV28; J: TRBJ1-3; DNA: TGTGCCAGCAGTTTAGGAGGGAGGGACACCATATATTTT; CDR3: CASSLGGRDTIYF
size: NA; D: TRBD1; V: TRBV19; J: TRBJ1-5; DNA: TGTGCCAGTAGTGTGCCGGGACAGCTTAGCAATCAGCCCCAGCATTTT; CDR3: CASSVPGQLSNQPQHF
size: few; D: TRBD2; V: TRBV19; J: TRBJ2-4; DNA: TGTGCCAGTAATGGACTAGCGGGAGAGGGATTTGGCAAAAACATTCAGTACTTC; CDR3: CASNGLAGEGFGKNIQYF
size: NA; D: NA; V: TRBV28; J: TRBJ2-5; DNA: TGTGCCAGCAGCCCTAGCCAAGAGACCCAGTACTTC; CDR3: CASSPSQETQYF
size: NA; D: NA; V: TRBV3-1/TRBV3-2; J: TRBJ2-1; DNA: TGTGCCAGCAGCCACCTGAGTAATGAGCAGTTCTTC; CDR3: CASSHLSNEQFF
size: few; D: NA; V: TRBV5-1; J: TRBJ1-4; DNA: TGCGCCAGCAGCTTGGCTGGGCAGGCTAATGAAAAACTGTTTTTT; CDR3: CASSLAGQANEKLFF
size: NA; D: NA; V: TRBV20-1; J: TRBJ2-1; DNA: TGCAGTGCTAGTTCCCACTTGAATGAGCAGTTCTTC; CDR3: CSASSHLNEQFF
size: NA; D: TRBD1; V: TRBV5-1; J: TRBJ1-2; DNA: TGCGCCAGCAGCGCCCGACAGGGTTCCTATGGCTACACCTTC; CDR3: CASSARQGSYGYTF
size: NA; D: NA; V: TRBV28; J: TRBJ1-5; DNA: TGTGCCAGCAGTTTCCCTAGGAACCCCCAGCATTTT; CDR3: CASSFPRNPQHF
size: once; D: NA; V: TRBV6-6; J: TRBJ2-7; DNA: TGTGCCAGCAGCGCGGGGTCCTCTCCCTACGAGCAGTACTTC; CDR3: CASSAGSSPYEQYF
size: NA; D: TRBD1; V: TRBV5-4; J: TRBJ2-1; DNA: TGTGCCAGCAGCCTCAGGACAGGGGACAATGAGCAGTTCTTC; CDR3: CASSLRTGDNEQFF
size: few; D: NA; V: TRBV15; J: TRBJ1-5; DNA: TGTGCCACCAGCAGGGGTGGGAGTCAGCCCCAGCATTTT; CDR3: CATSRGGSQPQHF
size: NA; D: TRBD1; V: TRBV7-9; J: TRBJ1-1; DNA: TGTGCCAGCAGCCCAGGGACAGGGAGAGGCACTGAAGCTTTCTTT; CDR3: CASSPGTGRGTEAFF
size: once; D: NA; V: TRBV10-2; J: TRBJ1-5; DNA: TGCGCCAGCAGTGAGTCGGGACAACTCCAGCCCCAGCATTTT; CDR3: CASSESGQLQPQHF
size: NA; D: TRBD1; V: TRBV27; J: TRBJ1-1; DNA: TGTGCCAGCAGTTTCGGGACAGCGAACACTGAAGCTTTCTTT; CDR3: CASSFGTANTEAFF
size: once; D: NA; V: TRBV5-5; J: TRBJ2-7; DNA: TGTGCCAGCAGCTTAAGGGGACTTATAACCTACGAGCAGTACTTC; CDR3: CASSLRGLITYEQYF
size: NA; D: NA; V: TRBV6-1; J: TRBJ1-3; DNA: TGTGCCAGCAGTGAAGATTACAGGGTCTCTGGAAACACCATATATTTT; CDR3: CASSEDYRVSGNTIYF
size: NA; D: NA; V: TRBV24-1; J: TRBJ1-5; DNA: TGTGCCACCAGTGATTTGCCAGGTCAGCCCCAGCATTTT; CDR3: CATSDLPGQPQHF
size: once; D: TRBD1; V: TRBV30; J: TRBJ1-1; DNA: TGTGCCTGGAGTAAACAGGGGGCGGCAGCTTTCTTT; CDR3: CAWSKQGAAAFF
size: NA; D: NA; V: TRBV6-5; J: TRBJ1-2; DNA: TGTGCCAGCAGTTACTCGAACAGAGCGGTCTATGGCTACACCTTC; CDR3: CASSYSNRAVYGYTF
size: NA; D: TRBD2; V: TRBV7-3; J: TRBJ2-5; DNA: TGTGCCAGCAGCTTTTCCGGGAGGGCCGGGGAGACCCAGTACTTC; CDR3: CASSFSGRAGETQYF
size: few; D: TRBD2; V: TRBV5-1; J: TRBJ2-7; DNA: TGCGCCAGCAGCCCGACTAGCGGGAGTATCTACGAGCAGTACTTC; CDR3: CASSPTSGSIYEQYF
size: NA; D: NA; V: TRBV6-2/TRBV6-3; J: TRBJ2-5; DNA: TGTGCCAGCAGCTCCCACAGGGACGGGGTAAGAGAGACCCAGTACTTC; CDR3: CASSSHRDGVRETQYF
size: few; D: NA; V: TRBV6-5; J: TRBJ2-1; DNA: TGTGCCAGCAGTATACAGGGACGCGAGCAGTTCTTC; CDR3: CASSIQGREQFF
size: NA; D: TRBD1; V: TRBV5-1; J: TRBJ2-5; DNA: TGCGCCAGCAGCCCGAACGACAGGGGACGGGAGACCCAGTACTTC; CDR3: CASSPNDRGRETQYF
size: once; D: NA; V: TRBV6-1; J: TRBJ1-4; DNA: TGTGCCAGCACCCCCCGCGGGACGGCAAATGAAAAACTGTTTTTT; CDR3: CASTPRGTANEKLFF
size: once; D: NA; V: TRBV5-8; J: TRBJ2-7; DNA: TGTGCCAGCAGTGACAGTAGCCTGATAGACTACGAGCAGTACTTC; CDR3: CASSDSSLIDYEQYF
size: NA; D: NA; V: TRBV2; J: TRBJ1-6; DNA: TGTGCCAGCAGCGGGGGGGCCGATTTGCCCCTCCACTTT; CDR3: CASSGGADLPLHF
size: few; D: TRBD2; V: TRBV6-5; J: TRBJ2-2; DNA: TGTGCCATTAGCGGGAGGGCCTCCGGGGAGCTGTTTTTT; CDR3: CAISGRASGELFF
size: NA; D: NA; V: TRBV15; J: TRBJ2-5; DNA: TGTGCCACCAGCAGAGTTGCAGGGGCTGGAGAGACCCAGTACTTC; CDR3: CATSRVAGAGETQYF
size: NA; D: TRBD2; V: TRBV27; J: TRBJ2-3; DNA: TGTGCCAGCAGCCCCCTAGCGGGATATGCAGATACGCAGTATTTT; CDR3: CASSPLAGYADTQYF
size: NA; D: NA; V: TRBV28; J: TRBJ2-7; DNA: TGTGCCAGCGCCCGAGGACAAGCCGAGCAGTACTTC; CDR3: CASARGQAEQYF
size: once; D: NA; V: TRBV5-1; J: TRBJ2-2; DNA: TGCGCCAGCAGCTTGACTAGCCAGCCGGCAGGCGGGGAGCTGTTTTTT; CDR3: CASSLTSQPAGGELFF
size: few; D: TRBD1; V: TRBV5-4; J: TRBJ2-1; DNA: TGTGCCAGCAGCCCCGGGACAGGGGTCTACAATGAGCAGTTCTTC; CDR3: CASSPGTGVYNEQFF
size: NA; D: NA; V: TRBV28; J: TRBJ1-5; DNA: TGTGCCAGCAGTTTCGTTGGGAGGGGGAGCAATCAGCCCCAGCATTTT; CDR3: CASSFVGRGSNQPQHF
size: once; D: NA; V: TRBV28; J: TRBJ1-1; DNA: TGTGCCAGCAGGAGGGAATCAGCAGGGAACACTGAAGCTTTCTTT; CDR3: CASRRESAGNTEAFF